These 3 T cell receptor beta chains were all obtained from the same sample, sequenced in a study of beta chain features in type 1 diabetes. General study results and limits: Type 1 diabetes patients had TCRB CDR3s that were shorter (moderately but significantly so) in all four CD4+ subsets.

Every isolated RNA sample was fully reverse transcribed, so sequencing captured expressed TCRB transcripts. Method: immunoSEQ multiplex PCR; TCRdb's copy keeps in-frame clones and lacks some. The sample contains about 650,000 clones, roughly 12% of which appear only once. The antigens these receptors bind are not known. Material: naive CD4+ T cells from blood. These receptors were taken from a man younger than 45 with type 1 diabetes.

The chain recombines TRBV7-9 with TRBJ2-7; the D gene is possibly TRBD1 (6 bases). Trimming left V 3 bases short and J 1 base short, with 10 bases between. CDR1 and CDR2 from the germline V gene are SEHNR and FQNEAQ (reference sequence). The CDR3 loop spans 14 amino acids. The DNA for the CDR3 is TGTGCCAGCAGCTTCTACAGGGCATCCTACGAGCAGTACTTC. This translates into CASSFYRASYEQYF.

This chain links TRBV7-6 with TRBJ2-1; D unclear. There are 15 residues in the CDR3. Germline CDR1 and CDR2: SGHVS and FNYEAQ. Between the trimmed V and J ends, which lost 4 bases and 5 bases, there was a span of 15 bases. CDR3 residues: CASSSSWRRNNEQFF. In nucleotides, the CDR3 is TGTGCCAGCAGCTCCTCATGGCGGAGAAACAATGAGCAGTTCTTC.

This clone turned up a few times. The J gene is TRBJ2-7, the V gene TRBV2; 10 nucleotides agree with TRBD1. Germline V gives CDR1 SNHLY, CDR2 FYNNEI. There are 14 residues in the CDR3. The V and J ends lost 2 bases and 5 bases, in that order; junction bases with no gene match: 3. This chain's CDR3 is CASSERQGADEQYF. Written as DNA, the CDR3 is TGTGCCAGCAGTGAAAGACAGGGGGCGGACGAGCAGTACTTC.